This entry is about one T cell receptor beta chain. The antigen remains unidentified. This entry comes from a study of identical twins. Broader study findings: It was cross-sectional statistical analysis, not following the same donors, that the conclusions relied on.

A single record per CDR3 protein comes from TCRdb applying MiXCR to the 5' RACE reads. The repertoire includes about 340,000 distinct CDR3 sequences, 9% to 15% of them detected once, and 6% to 9% sits in the top ten. The CDR3 is 13 amino acids. Looked up from germline, CDR1 is SGHAT and CDR2 is FQNNGV. V dropped 0 bases and J dropped 3 bases, with 6 bases sitting between them. These records were also assigned to another study, of yellow fever vaccine responses in identical twins.

This receptor was obtained from a woman between 18 and 30 years old in good health. The sample taken for sequencing was CD8+ T cells sorted from blood. This sequence joins TRBV11-2 and TRBJ2-7; D is uncertain. The DNA for the CDR3 is TGTGCCAGCAGCTTAGATCTCGGCTACGAGCAGTACTTC. It translates to CASSLDLGYEQYF.